The 8 T cell receptor beta chains below were found in one sample sequenced in a study of OX40 agonist ivuxolimab in advanced cancers. TCRdb keeps only in-frame clones here, not all; method: immunoSEQ multiplex PCR. The sample has some 83,000 clones, roughly 86% seen once; the top ten hold roughly 0.79%. Sequenced here: CD4+ or CD8+ T cells sorted from blood, sampled in a trial of the OX40 agonist ivuxolimab. The receptors come from an adult with an advanced solid tumor such as melanoma, head and neck, liver or kidney cancer.

This chain connects TRBV9 to TRBJ2-5; TRBD1 or TRBD2 may be the D gene (6 bases each). V lost 4 bases and J 2 bases, leaving 15 bases between the germline ends. The CDR3 loop spans 15 amino acids. Germline V gene data show CDR1 as SGDLS and CDR2 as YYNGEE. DNA for the CDR3: TGTGCCAGCAGCTCCCCTGGAGGGGGGCAAGAGACCCAGTACTTC. This gives the protein CASSSPGGGQETQYF.

The rearrangement uses TRBV7-3 and TRBJ2-3, with unresolved D. The CDR3 has 13 amino acids. Germline V CDR1 and CDR2: SGHTA, FQGTGA. Deletions cut 2 bases from V and 3 bases from J, with 6 bases between. DNA for the CDR3: TGTGCCAGCAGCTTAGGGTTAACAGATACGCAGTATTTT. Residues: CASSLGLTDTQYF.

The chain uses TRBV21-1 and TRBJ1-3; TRBD1, the table's D call, was not compared with the DNA. TRBV21-1 is an annotated pseudogene. This CDR3 is built from 17 residues. In DNA, the CDR3 is TGTGCCAGCAGCAAAGCACCAGACAGGACCTGGGGAAACACCATATATTTT. Protein product: CASSKAPDRTWGNTIYF.

This sequence joins TRBV7-3 and TRBJ1-1, with D perhaps TRBD1 (6 bases). This CDR3 comprises 16 residues. Germline CDR1 and CDR2: SGHTA and FQGTGA. Trimming removed 2 bases from V and 2 bases from J, with 15 bases in between. As DNA, the CDR3 is TGTGCCAGCAGCTTATTACCACCAGGGGCAAACACTGAAGCTTTCTTT. The encoded protein is CASSLLPPGANTEAFF.

The chain joins TRBV9 to TRBJ2-5; D perhaps matches TRBD2 (6 bases). Germline V CDR1 and CDR2: SGDLS, YYNGEE. Trimming pared 3 bases from V and 7 bases from J, leaving 19 bases between. The CDR3 contains 15 residues. The CDR3, as DNA: TGTGCCAGCAGCGATCAAAGCTGGGGGGAAGGGACCCAGTACTTC. Its protein product is CASSDQSWGEGTQYF. Full variable domain (missing parts from reference TRBV9 and TRBJ2-5): DSGVTQTPKHLITATGQRVTLRCSPRSGDLSVYWYQQSLDQGLQFLIQYYNGEERAKGNILERFSAQQFPDLHSELNLSSLELGDSALYFCASSDQSWGEGTQYFGPGTRLLVL.

The chain carries TRBV6-5 and TRBJ1-5; a possible D gene is TRBD1 (6 bases). This CDR3 is built from 16 residues. V gave up 4 bases and J gave up 6 bases, with 19 bases separating them. Germline values: CDR1 MNHEY, CDR2 SVGAGI. CDR3 amino acids: CASSSPRGGAPQPQHF. The CDR3 coding sequence is TGTGCCAGCAGTTCCCCTCGGGGGGGGGCCCCTCAGCCCCAGCATTTT.

This clone was seen a single time. The genes are TRBV18 and TRBJ2-5, with TRBD1 identical over 11 bases. Germline CDR1 reads KGHSH; CDR2 reads LQKENI. This CDR3 is built from 17 residues. Germline trimming cut 3 bases from V and 2 bases from J; bases unmatched to any gene: 8. Here the CDR3 reads CASSPRTGGISQETQYF. The CDR3 DNA reads TGTGCCAGCTCACCCCGGACAGGGGGCATCTCTCAAGAGACCCAGTACTTC.

The genes are TRBV7-2 and TRBJ2-7; D gene unclear. V lost 1 base and J lost 3, with 10 bases in between. Germline assignment: CDR1 SGHTA and CDR2 FQGNSA. This CDR3 is 14 amino acids long. The CDR3 DNA follows: TGTGCCAGCAGCTTAGGGCCGGGTAACTACGAGCAGTACTTC. As protein: CASSLGPGNYEQYF.